The 27 T cell receptor beta chains in this list originate from one sample, sequenced in a study of prognosis after radiotherapy for stage I lung cancer. TCR beta CDR3 was amplified from genomic DNA by two-round multiplex PCR. Every TRBV and TRBJ gene had its own specific primer in first-round PCR. TCRdb recomputed calls from the multiplex PCR reads with MiXCR, one row per CDR3 protein. The sample contains about 22,000 distinct CDR3 sequences, around two fifths of which appear only once. The sample consisted of PBMCs, taken before or after stereotactic body radiation therapy (not recorded which). These receptors were collected from a donor aged 50 or older with non-small cell lung cancer.

This clonotype was counted ten times or more. The V gene is TRBV20-1, the J gene TRBJ2-5; D is perhaps TRBD1 (6 bases). This CDR3 is built from 13 residues. V dropped 5 bases and J dropped 7 bases, with 17 bases sitting between them. The V gene's germline CDR1 is DFQATT and CDR2 SNEGSKA (reference sequence). For the CDR3, the DNA is TGCAGTGCTGCCGGGACGCTAGGGGGGACCCAGTACTTC. Amino acid sequence: CSAAGTLGGTQYF.

The V and J genes are TRBV7-2 and TRBJ2-1; D is undetermined. The ends were cut back, 2 bases at V and 8 bases at J, with 13 bases in the middle. CDR3 length: 14 residues. CDR1 is SGHTA, CDR2 FQGNSA, per germline. In DNA form, the CDR3 reads TGTGCCAGCAGCTTATGGGCAGCCGGCTATGAGCAGTTCTTC. It yields the protein CASSLWAAGYEQFF.

This clonotype is medium-sized. As DNA, the CDR3 is TGTGCCAGTAGTCCCGACAGGGGCCCCGGGGAGCTGTTTTTT. It specifies CASSPDRGPGELFF. This chain joins TRBV19 and TRBJ2-2, with TRBD1 identical over 8 bases. The J segment lost 6 bases and the V segment lost 5 bases, leaving 5 bases of the junction unmatched. The CDR3 runs 14 residues. The germline CDR1 and CDR2 sequences are LNHDA and SQIVND (reference sequence).

Remarks on this clonotype: A much larger clone sits a single nucleotide away, making a read error possible. The chain couples TRBV9 to TRBJ2-5; 9 positions agree with TRBD2. Germline values: CDR1 SGDLS, CDR2 YYNGEE. The CDR3 loop spans 15 amino acids. The chain's CDR3 is CSLPAAGGGFETQYF. Here the CDR3 DNA reads TGTTCCCTTCCCGCGGCGGGAGGGGGATTTGAGACCCAGTACTTC.

CDR3 in amino acids: CASSQDISSPGYETQYF. For the CDR3, the DNA is TGTGCCAGCAGCCAAGATATTAGTAGCCCGGGGTATGAGACCCAGTACTTC. This chain links TRBV4-2 with TRBJ2-5, with D maybe TRBD2 (5 bases). Germline V gene sequence: CDR1 LGHNA, CDR2 YNFKEQ. The CDR3 consists of 17 residues. V dropped 0 bases and J dropped 5 bases, with 19 bases sitting between them.

CDR3 sequence reads: CAITIAGGVSDTQYF. CDR3 bases: TGTGCCATTACCATAGCGGGAGGCGTCTCAGATACGCAGTATTTT. The gene calls are TRBV2 and TRBJ2-3; 10 bases align to TRBD2. The CDR3 spans 15 residues. Germline V CDR1 and CDR2: SNHLY, FYNNEI. J was trimmed by 4 bases and V by 10 bases; bases with no gene match: 11.

This clonotype was observed at least ten times. The V call is TRBV20-1, the J call TRBJ2-5; D is possibly TRBD2 (6 bases). Trimming pared 3 bases from V and 2 bases from J, leaving 10 bases between. This CDR3 is 13 amino acids long. The V gene's germline CDR1 is DFQATT and CDR2 SNEGSKA (reference sequence). The CDR3 DNA sequence: TGCAGTGCTAGTCGGACTATTCAAGAGACCCAGTACTTC. Translation gives CSASRTIQETQYF.

The CDR3 DNA is TGTGCCAGCAGCCAGGGTCCTTCGGACGAGCAGTACTTC. Translation: CASSQGPSDEQYF. This chain uses TRBV11-3 with TRBJ2-7; possibly TRBD1 for D (5 bases). CDR3 size: 13 residues. V shed 5 bases and J shed 5 bases, with 13 bases lying between them. CDR1 is SGHNT and CDR2 is YENEEA in the germline V gene.

Comment on this clonotype: It differs at one base from a far larger clone, so likely a read error. The chain couples TRBV6-5 to TRBJ2-1; 10 bases agree with TRBD2. Losses at the gene ends were 6 bases for V and 0 bases for J; bases not matched to a gene: 8. Germline V gives CDR1 MNHEY, CDR2 SVGAGI. The length of the CDR3 is 17 residues. CDR3: CASSRIAGGSSYNEQFF. In DNA, the CDR3 is TGTGCCAGCAGCCGAATAGCGGGGGGAAGCTCCTACAATGAGCAGTTCTTC.

The genes are TRBV28 and TRBJ2-4; tentative D call: TRBD2 (6 bases). Trimming pared 2 bases from V and 6 bases from J, leaving 11 bases between. The germline V gene has CDR1 MDHEN and CDR2 SYDVKM. CDR3 length equals 14 residues. CDR3: CASSLSGGTNIQYF. The CDR3 DNA reads as TGTGCCAGCAGTTTAAGCGGAGGGACAAACATTCAGTACTTC.

The sample holds many counts of this clonotype. The CDR3 region is CATSRQLAVDYEQYF. CDR3 sequence (DNA): TGTGCCACCAGCAGGCAATTAGCGGTAGACTACGAGCAGTACTTC. V gene TRBV15 combines with J gene TRBJ2-7; tentatively, D is TRBD2 (6 bases). Trimming took 3 bases from V and 3 from J, leaving 15 bases between them. Germline CDR1 reads LNHNV; CDR2 reads YYDKDF (reference sequence). This CDR3 is built from 15 residues.

Note on this clonotype: Germline is not matched at one junction end, which may reflect a read error. This sequence joins TRBV7-9 and TRBJ1-2; 7 nucleotides agree with TRBD1. Germline assignment: CDR1 SEHNR and CDR2 FQNEAQ (reference sequence). The CDR3 covers 12 residues. CDR3 sequence (DNA): TGTGTCAGCAGCTTAGACAGGGACGGCTACACCTTC. Translation gives CVSSLDRDGYTF.

The chain combines TRBV20-1 with TRBJ1-2; no firm D call. Looked up from germline, CDR1 is DFQATT and CDR2 is SNEGSKA (reference sequence). Trimming left V 0 bases short and J 2 bases short, with 7 bases between. There are 13 residues in the CDR3. This chain's CDR3 is CSARDYTNYGYTF. The DNA of the CDR3 is TGCAGTGCTAGAGATTACACGAACTATGGCTACACCTTC.

By its share, this clonotype is medium-sized (0.01 to 0.1%). The chain recombines TRBV4-1 with TRBJ2-7; D is undetermined. Trimming cost V 4 bases and J 7 bases, with 11 bases left between them. The CDR3 totals 12 residues. CDR1 and CDR2 from the germline V gene are MGHRA and YSYEKL. The CDR3 spells CASSPNGREQYF. Written as DNA, the CDR3 is TGCGCCAGCAGCCCCAACGGACGGGAGCAGTACTTC.

With respect to this clonotype: Possible read error: a much larger clone is one base away. This chain connects TRBV6-8 to TRBJ1-5, with 11 bases lining up with TRBD1. Germline CDR1 MNHGY, CDR2 SAAAGT. CDR3 length equals 16 residues. The trim removed 5 bases at V and 9 bases at J, leaving 12 bases unmatched. DNA of the CDR3: TGTGCCAGCAGTGGAACGGGACAGGGGGTCAGTATGCCCCAGCATTTT. It is translated as CASSGTGQGVSMPQHF.

Notes on this clonotype: The junction differs from germline at one of its ends, possibly a read error. The chain has TRBV24-1 and TRBJ2-5; D may be TRBD1 (5 bases). CDR3 length equals 16 residues. CDR1 is KGHDR, CDR2 SFDVKD, per germline. The CDR3, as DNA: TGTGACACCAGTGACCCTGGGGCCCTAGTGAGGGAGACCCAGTACTTC. This sequence encodes CDTSDPGALVRETQYF.

This clonotype was picked up many times. The J gene is TRBJ2-2, the V gene TRBV2; 9 bases align to TRBD2. With 2 bases clipped from V and 3 bases from J, the junction kept 4 bases outside the gene matches. The CDR3 covers 16 residues. Germline CDR1 SNHLY, CDR2 FYNNEI. CDR3 coding DNA: TGTGCCAGCAGTGAACTAGCGGGGCCAGACACCGGGGAGCTGTTTTTT. It codes for CASSELAGPDTGELFF. The full variable domain, with the rest looked up from reference TRBV2 and TRBJ2-2, is EPEVTQTPSHQVTQMGQEVILRCVPISNHLYFYWYRQILGQKVEFLVSFYNNEISEKSEIFDDQFSVERPDGSNFTLKIRSTKLEDSAMYFCASSELAGPDTGELFFGEGSRLTVL.

This clonotype was seen repeatedly, ten times or more. The chain combines TRBV6-4 with TRBJ1-2; no clear D. This CDR3 is 13 amino acids long. CDR1 and CDR2 from the germline V gene are MRHNA and SNTAGT. V dropped 4 bases and J dropped 4 bases, with 10 bases sitting between them. Here the CDR3 DNA reads TGTGCCAGCAGTGCCGACTGGATCTATGGCTACACCTTC. It yields the protein CASSADWIYGYTF.

The chain combines TRBV7-9 with TRBJ1-2; D gene unclear. The CDR3 totals 17 residues. The V end was cut by 0 bases, the J end by 0 bases, with 14 bases between. Germline assignment: CDR1 SEHNR and CDR2 FQNEAQ (reference sequence). CDR3 bases: TGTGCCAGCAGCTTAGCAGTTGGGCACTCTTCTAACTATGGCTACACCTTC. Translating it yields CASSLAVGHSSNYGYTF.

This clonotype was recorded a few times. A much more abundant neighbour one base away suggests this may be a read error. The CDR3 carries no conserved terminal phenylalanine or tryptophan, so it likely arises from a read error. The chain employs TRBV6-4 and TRBJ2-3; 11 nucleotides align to TRBD2. The CDR3 contains 14 residues. Trimming at V came to 4 bases and at J to 6 bases, leaving 3 bases not matched to a gene. Germline-derived CDR1 and CDR2 are MRHNA and SNTAGT. The CDR3 DNA sequence: TGTGCCAGCAGTGTAGCGGGGGGGCCGGATACGCAGTATCTT. Its protein product is CASSVAGGPDTQYL.

V gene TRBV7-2 combines with J gene TRBJ2-3; 16 bases match TRBD2. Germline CDR1 and CDR2: SGHTA and FQGNSA. Trimming at V came to 5 bases and at J to 7 bases, leaving 18 bases not matched to a gene. This CDR3 contains 20 residues. CDR3 loop: CASSREKTGTSGGASYTQYF. The CDR3 coding sequence is TGTGCCAGCAGCCGGGAAAAAACCGGGACTAGCGGGGGGGCATCATATACGCAGTATTTT.

The chain combines TRBV19 with TRBJ1-3; D is unresolved. Looked up from germline, CDR1 is LNHDA and CDR2 is SQIVND (reference sequence). The CDR3 is made up of 15 amino acids. The ends were cut back, 5 bases at V and 0 bases at J, with 11 bases in the middle. The CDR3 sequence is CASSLRGNSGNTIYF. CDR3 nucleotides: TGTGCCAGTAGTTTGCGAGGGAACTCTGGAAACACCATATATTTT.

This clonotype was seen repeatedly, ten times or more. The chain recombines TRBV28 with TRBJ2-2, with 9 bases matching TRBD2. Trimming at V came to 7 bases and at J to 2 bases, leaving 8 bases not matched to a gene. The CDR3 sequence is 16 residues long. CDR1 MDHEN and CDR2 SYDVKM come from the germline V gene. Here the CDR3 DNA reads TGTGCCAGCAAGAGGGGCGGGGGGGGTAACACCGGGGAGCTGTTTTTT. Protein product: CASKRGGGGNTGELFF.

Many counts were recorded for this clonotype. The chain employs TRBV6-2 or TRBV6-3 and TRBJ1-2; D unresolved. The germline gives CDR1 MNHEY, CDR2 SVGEGT. Trimming left V 4 bases short and J 3 bases short, with 12 bases between. This CDR3 is built from 14 residues. DNA of the CDR3: TGTGCCAGCAGTTCCCCGGCAGGTGACTATGGCTACACCTTC. Its protein product is CASSSPAGDYGYTF.

The V gene is TRBV27, the J gene TRBJ2-7, with a weak D call TRBD2 (5 bases). Germline V gene sequence: CDR1 MNHEY, CDR2 SMNVEV (reference sequence). V was cut by 5 bases and J by 2 bases, with 13 bases left in between. The CDR3 length is 14 residues. The CDR3 loop is CASSPLAGAYEQYF. Written as DNA, the CDR3 is TGTGCCAGCAGTCCTCTCGCCGGGGCCTACGAGCAGTACTTC.

This chain links TRBV18 with TRBJ1-4; D unresolved. CDR1 and CDR2 (germline): KGHSH, LQKENI. The germline V and J ends were trimmed by 3 bases and 5 bases, with 7 bases remaining between them. The CDR3 is 13 amino acids. The CDR3 region is CASSPGRNEKLFF. CDR3 sequence (DNA): TGTGCCAGCTCACCCGGACGGAATGAAAAACTGTTTTTT.

For this clonotype: This may arise from a read error, as a much more abundant clone is one base away. The rearrangement links TRBV10-3 to TRBJ2-5; D remains ambiguous. V gave up 8 bases and J gave up 0 bases, with 7 bases separating them. This CDR3 is built from 12 residues. Germline V lookup: CDR1 ENHRY, CDR2 SYGVKD. The CDR3 sequence: CAIGPDQETQYF. The CDR3 DNA follows: TGTGCCATCGGGCCCGACCAAGAGACCCAGTACTTC.